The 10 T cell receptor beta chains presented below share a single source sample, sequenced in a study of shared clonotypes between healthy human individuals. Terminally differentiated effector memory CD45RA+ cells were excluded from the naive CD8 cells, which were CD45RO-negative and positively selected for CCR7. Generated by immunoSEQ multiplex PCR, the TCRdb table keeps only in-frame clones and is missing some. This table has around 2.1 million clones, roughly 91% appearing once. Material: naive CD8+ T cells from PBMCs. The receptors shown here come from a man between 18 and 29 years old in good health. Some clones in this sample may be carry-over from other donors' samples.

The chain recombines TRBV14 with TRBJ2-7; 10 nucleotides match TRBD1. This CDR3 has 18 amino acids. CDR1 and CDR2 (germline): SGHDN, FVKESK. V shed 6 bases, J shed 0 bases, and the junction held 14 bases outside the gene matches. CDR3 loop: CASSGQRDRGSPSYEQYF. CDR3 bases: TGTGCCAGCAGTGGCCAACGGGACAGGGGATCCCCCTCCTACGAGCAGTACTTC.

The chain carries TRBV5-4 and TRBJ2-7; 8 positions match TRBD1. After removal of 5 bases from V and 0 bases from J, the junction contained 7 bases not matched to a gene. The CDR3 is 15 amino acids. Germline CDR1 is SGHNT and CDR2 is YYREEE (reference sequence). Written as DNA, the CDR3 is TGTGCCAGCAGTCAGGACAGGGTCAGCTCCTACGAGCAGTACTTC. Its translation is CASSQDRVSSYEQYF.

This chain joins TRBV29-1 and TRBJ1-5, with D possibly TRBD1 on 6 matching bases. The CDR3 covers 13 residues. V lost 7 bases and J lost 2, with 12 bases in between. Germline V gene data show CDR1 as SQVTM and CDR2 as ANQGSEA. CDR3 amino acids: CSAYRACNQPQHF. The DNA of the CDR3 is TGCAGCGCCTACAGGGCCTGCAATCAGCCCCAGCATTTT.

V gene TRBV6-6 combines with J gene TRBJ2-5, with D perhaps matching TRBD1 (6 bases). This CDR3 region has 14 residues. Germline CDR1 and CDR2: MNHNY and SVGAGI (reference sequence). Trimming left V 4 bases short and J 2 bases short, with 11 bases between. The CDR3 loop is CASSFWGRQETQYF. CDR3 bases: TGTGCCAGCAGTTTTTGGGGGCGTCAAGAGACCCAGTACTTC.

The CDR3 here is CASSEAVEISGANVLTF. In DNA form, the CDR3 reads TGTGCCAGCAGTGAAGCGGTTGAGATCTCTGGGGCCAACGTCCTGACTTTC. The chain joins TRBV6-1 to TRBJ2-6; no definite D call. With 0 bases removed from V and 0 bases from J, the gap between germline ends came to 9 bases. The CDR3 consists of 17 residues. Germline V gene data show CDR1 as MNHNS and CDR2 as SASEGT.

The chain's CDR3 is CASSPSQAINYEQYF. The CDR3 DNA is TGTGCCAGCAGTCCGTCCCAGGCTATCAACTACGAGCAGTACTTC. The chain recombines TRBV27 with TRBJ2-7, with D unclear. Per germline, CDR1 MNHEY and CDR2 SMNVEV (reference sequence). Trimming left V 5 bases short and J 3 bases short, with 17 bases between. There are 15 residues in the CDR3.

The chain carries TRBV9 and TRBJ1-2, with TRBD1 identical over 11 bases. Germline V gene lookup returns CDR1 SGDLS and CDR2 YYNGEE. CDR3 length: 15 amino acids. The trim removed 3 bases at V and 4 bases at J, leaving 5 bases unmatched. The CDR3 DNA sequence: TGTGCCAGCAGCGAGCGGACAGGGGGCGGCTATGGCTACACCTTC. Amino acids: CASSERTGGGYGYTF.

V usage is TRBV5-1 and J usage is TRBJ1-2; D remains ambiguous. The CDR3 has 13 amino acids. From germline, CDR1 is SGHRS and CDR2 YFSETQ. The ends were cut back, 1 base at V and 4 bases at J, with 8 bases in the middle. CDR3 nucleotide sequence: TGCGCCAGCAGCTTGAGGGAGACCTATGGCTACACCTTC. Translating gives CASSLRETYGYTF.

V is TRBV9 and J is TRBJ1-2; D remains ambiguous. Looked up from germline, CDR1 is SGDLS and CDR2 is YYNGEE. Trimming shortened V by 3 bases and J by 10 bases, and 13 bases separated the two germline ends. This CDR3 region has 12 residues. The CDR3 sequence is CASSGDGPFYTF. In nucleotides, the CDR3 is TGTGCCAGCAGCGGTGACGGCCCCTTCTACACCTTC.

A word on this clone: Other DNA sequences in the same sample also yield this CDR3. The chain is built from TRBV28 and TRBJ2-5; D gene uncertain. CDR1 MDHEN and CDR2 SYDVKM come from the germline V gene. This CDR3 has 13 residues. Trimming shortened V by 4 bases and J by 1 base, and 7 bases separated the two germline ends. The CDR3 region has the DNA TGTGCCAGCAGTTCCGGGCCCCAAGAGACCCAGTACTTC. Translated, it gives CASSSGPQETQYF.